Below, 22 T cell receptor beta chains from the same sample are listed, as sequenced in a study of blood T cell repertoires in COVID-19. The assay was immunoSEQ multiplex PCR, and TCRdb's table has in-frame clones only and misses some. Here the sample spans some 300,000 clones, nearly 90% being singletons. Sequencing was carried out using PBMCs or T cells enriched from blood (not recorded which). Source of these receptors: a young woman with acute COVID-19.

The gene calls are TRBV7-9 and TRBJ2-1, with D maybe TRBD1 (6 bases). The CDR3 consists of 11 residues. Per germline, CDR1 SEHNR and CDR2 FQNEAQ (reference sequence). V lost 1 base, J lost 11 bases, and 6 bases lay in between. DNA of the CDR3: TGTGCCAGCAGCTTAGGGGACAAGCAGTTCTTC. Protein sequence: CASSLGDKQFF. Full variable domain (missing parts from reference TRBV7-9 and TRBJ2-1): DTGVSQNPRHKITKRGQNVTFRCDPISEHNRLYWYRQTLGQGPEFLTYFQNEAQLEKSRLLSDRFSAERPKGSFSTLEIQRTEQGDSAMYLCASSLGDKQFFGPGTRLTVL.

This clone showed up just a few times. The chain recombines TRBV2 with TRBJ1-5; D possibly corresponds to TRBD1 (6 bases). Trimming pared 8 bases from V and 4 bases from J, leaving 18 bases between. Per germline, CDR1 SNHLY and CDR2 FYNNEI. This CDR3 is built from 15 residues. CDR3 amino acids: CASGHGGLGNQPQHF. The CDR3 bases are TGTGCCAGCGGTCACGGGGGGCTGGGAAATCAGCCCCAGCATTTT.

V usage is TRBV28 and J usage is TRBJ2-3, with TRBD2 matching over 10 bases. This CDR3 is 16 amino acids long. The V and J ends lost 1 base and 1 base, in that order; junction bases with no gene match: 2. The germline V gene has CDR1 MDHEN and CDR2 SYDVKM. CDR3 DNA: TGTGCCAGCAGTTTATTGGGGACTAGCGGCACAGATACGCAGTATTTT. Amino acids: CASSLLGTSGTDTQYF. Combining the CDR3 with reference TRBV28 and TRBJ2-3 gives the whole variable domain DVKVTQSSRYLVKRTGEKVFLECVQDMDHENMFWYRQDPGLGLRLIYFSYDVKMKEKGDIPEGYSVSREKKERFSLILESASTNQTSMYLCASSLLGTSGTDTQYFGPGTRLTVL.

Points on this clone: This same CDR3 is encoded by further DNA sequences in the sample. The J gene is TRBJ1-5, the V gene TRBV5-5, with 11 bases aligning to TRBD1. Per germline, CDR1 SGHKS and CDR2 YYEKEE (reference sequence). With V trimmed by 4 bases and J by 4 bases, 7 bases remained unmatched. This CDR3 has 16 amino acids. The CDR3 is CASSPGTGGSNQPQHF. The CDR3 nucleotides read TGTGCCAGCAGCCCTGGGACAGGGGGAAGTAATCAGCCCCAGCATTTT.

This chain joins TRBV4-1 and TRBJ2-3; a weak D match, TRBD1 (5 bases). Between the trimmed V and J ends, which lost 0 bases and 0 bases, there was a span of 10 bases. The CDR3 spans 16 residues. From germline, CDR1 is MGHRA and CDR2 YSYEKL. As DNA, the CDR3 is TGCGCCAGCAGCCAAGAAAACAGGCCTAGCACAGATACGCAGTATTTT. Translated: CASSQENRPSTDTQYF.

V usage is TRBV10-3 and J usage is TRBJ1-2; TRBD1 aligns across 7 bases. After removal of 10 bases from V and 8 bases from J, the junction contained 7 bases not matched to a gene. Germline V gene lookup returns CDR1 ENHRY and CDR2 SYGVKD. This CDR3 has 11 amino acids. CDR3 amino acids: CATRQGEGYTF. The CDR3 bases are TGTGCCACACGACAGGGTGAGGGCTACACCTTC.

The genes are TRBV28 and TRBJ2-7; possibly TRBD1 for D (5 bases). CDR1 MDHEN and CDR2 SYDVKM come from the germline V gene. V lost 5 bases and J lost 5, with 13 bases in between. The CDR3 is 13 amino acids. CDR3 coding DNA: TGTGCCAGCAGTCCCGCCCAGGGCCACGAGCAGTACTTC. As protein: CASSPAQGHEQYF.

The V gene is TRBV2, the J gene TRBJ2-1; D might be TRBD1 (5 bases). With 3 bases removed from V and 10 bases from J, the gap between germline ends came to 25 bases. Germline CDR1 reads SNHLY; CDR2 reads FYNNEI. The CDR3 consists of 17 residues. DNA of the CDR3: TGTGCCAGCAGTGAGGGGCAGCCGATTAGGGGCAATTTCGAGCAGTTCTTC. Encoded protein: CASSEGQPIRGNFEQFF. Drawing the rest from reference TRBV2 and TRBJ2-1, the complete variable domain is EPEVTQTPSHQVTQMGQEVILRCVPISNHLYFYWYRQILGQKVEFLVSFYNNEISEKSEIFDDQFSVERPDGSNFTLKIRSTKLEDSAMYFCASSEGQPIRGNFEQFFGPGTRLTVL.

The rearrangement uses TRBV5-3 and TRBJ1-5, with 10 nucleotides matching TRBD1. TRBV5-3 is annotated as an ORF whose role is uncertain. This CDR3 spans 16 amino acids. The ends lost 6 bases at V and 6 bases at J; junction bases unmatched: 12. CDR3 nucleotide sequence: TGTGCCAGAACCCGGGACAGGGGTCCCTTTATTCAGCCCCAGCATTTT. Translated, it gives CARTRDRGPFIQPQHF.

For the CDR3, the DNA is TGTGCCAGCAGTCCCACCCAGGGGGCTCATCAGCCCCAGCATTTT. Amino acid sequence: CASSPTQGAHQPQHF. This chain links TRBV27 with TRBJ1-5; the match to TRBD1 covers 8 bases. With V trimmed by 5 bases and J by 5 bases, 8 bases remained unmatched. This CDR3 is 15 amino acids long. Looked up from germline, CDR1 is MNHEY and CDR2 is SMNVEV (reference sequence).

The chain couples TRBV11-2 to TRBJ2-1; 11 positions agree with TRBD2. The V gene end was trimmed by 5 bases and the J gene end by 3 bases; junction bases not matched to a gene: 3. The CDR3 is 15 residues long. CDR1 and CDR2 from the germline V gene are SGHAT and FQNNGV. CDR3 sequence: CASSLAGGVYNEQFF. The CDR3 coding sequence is TGTGCCAGCAGCCTAGCGGGAGGCGTCTACAATGAGCAGTTCTTC.

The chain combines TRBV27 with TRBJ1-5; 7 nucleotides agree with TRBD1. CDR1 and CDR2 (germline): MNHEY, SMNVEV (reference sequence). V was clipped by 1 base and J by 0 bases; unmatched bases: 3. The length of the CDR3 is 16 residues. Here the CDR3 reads CASSLFGTDSNQPQHF. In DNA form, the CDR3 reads TGTGCCAGCAGTTTATTTGGGACAGATAGCAATCAGCCCCAGCATTTT.

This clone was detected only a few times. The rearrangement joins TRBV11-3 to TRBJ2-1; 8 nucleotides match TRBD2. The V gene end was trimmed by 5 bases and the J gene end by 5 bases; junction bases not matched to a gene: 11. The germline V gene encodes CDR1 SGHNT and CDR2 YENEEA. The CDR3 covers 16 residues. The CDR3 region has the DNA TGTGCCAGCAGCCCGACGTTGCGCGGGGGGAACAATGAGCAGTTCTTC. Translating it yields CASSPTLRGGNNEQFF.

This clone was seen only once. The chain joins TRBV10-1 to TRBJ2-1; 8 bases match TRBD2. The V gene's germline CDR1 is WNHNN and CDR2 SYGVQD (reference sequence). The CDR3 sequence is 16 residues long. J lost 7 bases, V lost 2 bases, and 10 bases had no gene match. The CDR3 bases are TGCGCCAGCAGTGAGAGTAGCGGGAATAGTAGGAATGAGCAGTTCTTC. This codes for CASSESSGNSRNEQFF.

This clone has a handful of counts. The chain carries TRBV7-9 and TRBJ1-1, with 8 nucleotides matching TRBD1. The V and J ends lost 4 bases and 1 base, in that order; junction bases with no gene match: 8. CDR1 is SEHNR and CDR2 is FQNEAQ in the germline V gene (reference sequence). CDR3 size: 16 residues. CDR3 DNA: TGTGCCAGCAGCTCATCGCCCGGACAGGGGAACACTGAAGCTTTCTTT. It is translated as CASSSSPGQGNTEAFF.

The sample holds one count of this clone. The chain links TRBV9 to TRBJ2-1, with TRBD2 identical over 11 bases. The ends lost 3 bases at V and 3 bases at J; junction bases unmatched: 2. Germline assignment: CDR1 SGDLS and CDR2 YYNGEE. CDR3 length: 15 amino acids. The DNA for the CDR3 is TGTGCCAGCAGCGAGGGGACTAGCGGCTACAATGAGCAGTTCTTC. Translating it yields CASSEGTSGYNEQFF. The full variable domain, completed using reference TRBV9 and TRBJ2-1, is DSGVTQTPKHLITATGQRVTLRCSPRSGDLSVYWYQQSLDQGLQFLIQYYNGEERAKGNILERFSAQQFPDLHSELNLSSLELGDSALYFCASSEGTSGYNEQFFGPGTRLTVL.

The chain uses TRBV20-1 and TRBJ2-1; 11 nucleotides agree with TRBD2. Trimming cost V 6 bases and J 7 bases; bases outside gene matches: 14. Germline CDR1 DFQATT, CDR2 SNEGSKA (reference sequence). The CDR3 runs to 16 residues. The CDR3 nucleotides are TGCAGTGCGAGTAGCGGGAGGGCCGATATGGGGAATGAGCAGTTCTTC. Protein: CSASSGRADMGNEQFF.

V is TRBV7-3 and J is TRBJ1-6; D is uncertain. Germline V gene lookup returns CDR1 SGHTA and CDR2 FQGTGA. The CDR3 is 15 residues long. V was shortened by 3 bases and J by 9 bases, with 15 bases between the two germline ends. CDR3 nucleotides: TGTGCCAGCAGCTTCGACGGAAATAGAGGTTCACCCCTCCACTTT. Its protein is CASSFDGNRGSPLHF.

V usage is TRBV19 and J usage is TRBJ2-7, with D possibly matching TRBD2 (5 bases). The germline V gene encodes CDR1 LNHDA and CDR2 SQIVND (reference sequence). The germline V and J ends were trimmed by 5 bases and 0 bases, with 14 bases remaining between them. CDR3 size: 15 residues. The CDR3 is CASSELVHPSYEQYF. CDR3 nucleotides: TGTGCCAGTAGTGAACTAGTGCACCCCTCCTACGAGCAGTACTTC.

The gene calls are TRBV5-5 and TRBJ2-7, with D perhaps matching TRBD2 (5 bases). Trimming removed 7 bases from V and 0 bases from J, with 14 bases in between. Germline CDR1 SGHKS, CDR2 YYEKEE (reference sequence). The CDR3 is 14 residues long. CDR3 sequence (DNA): TGTGCCAGCGGAATAGCGAGGAGCTCCTACGAGCAGTACTTC. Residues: CASGIARSSYEQYF.

The CDR3 nucleotides are TGTGCCAGCAGCTTAGAGAGTTACAGGGGCCCTAGCAATCAGCCCCAGCATTTT. Amino acids: CASSLESYRGPSNQPQHF. The J gene is TRBJ1-5, the V gene TRBV11-3; 7 bases fit TRBD1. V was clipped by 0 bases and J by 0 bases; unmatched bases: 8. The V gene's germline CDR1 is SGHNT and CDR2 YENEEA. This CDR3 is built from 18 residues.

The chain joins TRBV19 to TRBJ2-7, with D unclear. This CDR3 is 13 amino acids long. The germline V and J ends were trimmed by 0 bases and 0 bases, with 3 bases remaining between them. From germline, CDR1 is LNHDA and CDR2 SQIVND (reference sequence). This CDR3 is CASSIDLSYEQYF. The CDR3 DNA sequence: TGTGCCAGTAGTATAGATCTCTCCTACGAGCAGTACTTC.